These 27 T cell receptor beta chains were all obtained from the same sample, sequenced in a study of T-cell reconstitution after alpha-beta-depleted transplantation in children. Preparation of the TCRbeta library involved a method that used unique molecular identifiers. TCRdb reprocessed the PCR reads with MiXCR, giving one entry per CDR3 protein. The sample has 350,000 to 500,000 distinct CDR3 sequences; 43% are singletons. The specimen comprised PBMCs, sampled before TCRalphabeta/CD19-depleted stem cell transplant. These receptors were obtained from a girl aged 2 to 10 with aplastic anemia, due to receive a stem cell transplant.

The rearrangement joins TRBV7-6 to TRBJ2-5; D is uncertain. This CDR3 contains 14 residues. In germline, CDR1 is SGHVS, CDR2 FNYEAQ. With 7 bases removed from V and 2 bases from J, the gap between germline ends came to 14 bases. The CDR3: CASKPRRRQETQYF. The CDR3 nucleotides are TGTGCCAGCAAGCCCAGAAGACGGCAAGAGACCCAGTACTTC.

The chain uses TRBV19 and TRBJ2-1; 7 bases map to TRBD1. This CDR3 has 14 amino acids. With 9 bases clipped from V and 2 bases from J, the junction kept 7 bases outside the gene matches. Germline CDR1 reads LNHDA; CDR2 reads SQIVND (reference sequence). The CDR3 reads CASRQGIPYNEQFF. CDR3 nucleotides: TGTGCCAGCCGACAGGGTATCCCCTACAATGAGCAGTTCTTC. Based on the CDR3 plus reference TRBV19 and TRBJ2-1, the full variable domain is DGGITQSPKYLFRKEGQNVTLSCEQNLNHDAMYWYRQDPGQGLRLIYYSQIVNDFQKGDIAEGYSVSREKKESFPLTVTSAQKNPTAFYLCASRQGIPYNEQFFGPGTRLTVL.

This clonotype occurred many times. The chain employs TRBV27 and TRBJ2-1; D possibly corresponds to TRBD1 (5 bases). The V and J ends lost 0 bases and 7 bases respectively, with 13 bases between them. Germline CDR1 and CDR2: MNHEY and SMNVEV (reference sequence). This CDR3 comprises 15 residues. Here the CDR3 DNA reads TGTGCCAGCAGTTTATCAATCGGGTCAGGGAATGAGCAGTTCTTC. Translating it yields CASSLSIGSGNEQFF.

The table lists this clonotype with a few counts. V gene TRBV10-1 combines with J gene TRBJ2-5; D may be TRBD1 (5 bases). The CDR3 has 13 residues. V was cut by 4 bases and J by 7 bases, with 13 bases left in between. Germline assignment: CDR1 WNHNN and CDR2 SYGVQD (reference sequence). CDR3 residues: CASSATASGTQYF. The DNA of the CDR3 is TGCGCCAGCAGTGCGACAGCCTCGGGGACCCAGTACTTC.

The rearrangement uses TRBV20-1 and TRBJ2-5; the D gene is possibly TRBD2 (7 bases). CDR3 length equals 14 residues. The germline CDR1 and CDR2 sequences are DFQATT and SNEGSKA (reference sequence). V lost 6 bases to trimming and J lost 1 base, with 15 bases between them. CDR3 sequence reads: CSAARGGSQETQYF. The CDR3 coding sequence is TGCAGTGCCGCCCGCGGGGGCTCCCAAGAGACCCAGTACTTC.

This clonotype was seen many times. V and J are TRBV7-8 and TRBJ1-5; the match to TRBD1 covers 11 bases. V lost 2 bases and J lost 3; bases outside the gene matches: 6. Germline loops: CDR1 SGHVS, CDR2 FQNEAQ. The CDR3 totals 17 residues. In DNA form, the CDR3 reads TGTGCCAGCAGCTTACTGGACAGGGGGCTTTTCAATCAGCCCCAGCATTTT. This translates into CASSLLDRGLFNQPQHF.

This clonotype has a count of ten or more. The chain recombines TRBV27 with TRBJ1-1; D uncertain. CDR1 and CDR2 from the germline V gene are MNHEY and SMNVEV (reference sequence). This CDR3 has 15 amino acids. Deletions cut 6 bases from V and 0 bases from J, with 14 bases between. This CDR3 is CASRGPLRVNTEAFF. CDR3 coding DNA: TGTGCCAGCAGAGGGCCCCTACGGGTGAACACTGAAGCTTTCTTT.

This chain connects TRBV4-1 to TRBJ1-1; no clear D gene. The V and J ends lost 4 bases and 5 bases respectively, with 17 bases between them. The germline gives CDR1 MGHRA, CDR2 YSYEKL. The CDR3 length is 15 residues. CDR3 coding DNA: TGCGCCAGCAGCCTCCAGGCGGATACGGGAACTGAAGCTTTCTTT. Residues: CASSLQADTGTEAFF.

This clonotype has more than one count but fewer than ten. V gene TRBV28 combines with J gene TRBJ1-2, with no clear D. Germline CDR1 is MDHEN and CDR2 is SYDVKM. Trimming stripped 5 bases from V and 4 bases from J, with 8 bases between. The CDR3 has 12 residues. CDR3 amino acids: CASSGGGYGYTF. The CDR3 region has the DNA TGTGCCAGCAGTGGTGGTGGCTATGGCTACACCTTC.

This clonotype was recorded once. The chain couples TRBV7-2 to TRBJ2-1, with 8 nucleotides matching TRBD1. This CDR3 has 15 residues. V gave up 5 bases and J gave up 6 bases; unmatched junction bases: 9. Germline V lookup: CDR1 SGHTA, CDR2 FQGNSA. CDR3 protein: CASSRDRGRINEQFF. The DNA of the CDR3 is TGTGCCAGCAGCAGAGACAGGGGTCGGATCAATGAGCAGTTCTTC.

V gene TRBV7-9 combines with J gene TRBJ2-3; weak D call: TRBD2 (5 bases). The V gene's germline CDR1 is SEHNR and CDR2 FQNEAQ (reference sequence). CDR3 length: 17 residues. Trimming took 5 bases from V and 3 from J, leaving 21 bases between them. The CDR3 spells CASSHRPASLGTDTQYF. In DNA form, the CDR3 reads TGTGCCAGCAGCCATCGACCTGCTAGCCTTGGGACAGATACGCAGTATTTT.

The chain recombines TRBV5-1 with TRBJ2-3; weak D call: TRBD1 (6 bases). CDR1 is SGHRS, CDR2 YFSETQ, per germline. The germline V and J ends were trimmed by 4 bases and 4 bases, with 19 bases remaining between them. This CDR3 spans 16 amino acids. Here the CDR3 reads CASSPGALGRADTQYF. The CDR3 nucleotides are TGCGCCAGCAGCCCAGGGGCCCTTGGACGCGCAGATACGCAGTATTTT.

V gene TRBV5-1 combines with J gene TRBJ1-6; 7 bases fit TRBD1. The CDR3 sequence is 12 residues long. The V and J ends lost 6 bases and 9 bases, in that order; junction bases with no gene match: 3. Germline values: CDR1 SGHRS, CDR2 YFSETQ. In DNA form, the CDR3 reads TGCGCCAGCACAGAGGGGGCTTCACCCCTCCACTTT. Protein sequence: CASTEGASPLHF.

This clonotype was recorded many times. The chain couples TRBV12-3 or TRBV12-4 to TRBJ1-1; the D is unclear. V dropped 3 bases and J dropped 0 bases, with 8 bases sitting between them. The CDR3 has 14 residues. This chain's CDR3 is CASSFGRLNTEAFF. In DNA form, the CDR3 reads TGTGCCAGCAGTTTTGGACGGTTGAACACTGAAGCTTTCTTT.

This clonotype was seen ten or more times. The J gene is TRBJ2-1, the V gene TRBV28, with D perhaps TRBD2 (6 bases). Germline V gene lookup returns CDR1 MDHEN and CDR2 SYDVKM. Trimming cost V 5 bases and J 0 bases, with 17 bases left between them. This CDR3 is built from 17 residues. CDR3 in DNA: TGTGCCAGCAGTGGACGAACTAGCCCTTACTCCTACAATGAGCAGTTCTTC. Protein: CASSGRTSPYSYNEQFF.

The chain carries TRBV15 and TRBJ2-7; tentatively, D is TRBD2 (5 bases). The V end was cut by 0 bases, the J end by 3 bases, with 9 bases between. The CDR3 is 14 residues long. Per germline, CDR1 LNHNV and CDR2 YYDKDF (reference sequence). The CDR3 is CATSREPRGYEQYF. The CDR3, as DNA: TGTGCCACCAGCAGAGAACCCCGGGGCTACGAGCAGTACTTC.

This clonotype was seen at least ten times. At one end the junction does not follow the germline gene, possibly because of a read error. This rearrangement joins TRBV20-1 to TRBJ2-7; maybe TRBD2 (6 bases). The CDR3 runs 12 residues. Germline values: CDR1 DFQATT, CDR2 SNEGSKA (reference sequence). The CDR3 DNA follows: TGCAGTACTAGCACCAATTCCTACGAGCAGTACTTC. Translating gives CSTSTNSYEQYF.

The chain links TRBV20-1 to TRBJ2-7, with D unclear. The CDR3 length is 12 residues. Germline CDR1 DFQATT, CDR2 SNEGSKA (reference sequence). Trimming stripped 0 bases from V and 3 bases from J, with 6 bases between. CDR3 coding DNA: TGCAGTGCTAGAGATTACAGCTACGAGCAGTACTTC. Residues: CSARDYSYEQYF.

This clonotype was recorded at least ten times. The chain uses TRBV12-3 or TRBV12-4 and TRBJ2-7; no clear D gene. Deletions cut 4 bases from V and 3 bases from J, with 7 bases between. The CDR3 runs 12 residues. The CDR3 sequence: CASSSLHYEQYF. The CDR3 coding sequence is TGTGCCAGCAGTTCCCTCCACTACGAGCAGTACTTC.

The rearrangement joins TRBV20-1 to TRBJ2-2; 7 bases agree with TRBD2. Germline lookup yields CDR1 DFQATT and CDR2 SNEGSKA (reference sequence). This CDR3 contains 14 residues. The trim removed 5 bases at V and 7 bases at J, leaving 10 bases unmatched. CDR3 DNA: TGCAGTGCTCGACTAGCAAGAGGGCACGGGGAGCTGTTTTTT. It codes for CSARLARGHGELFF.

This clonotype was counted between two and nine times. The chain links TRBV3-1 to TRBJ1-1; D uncertain. Germline CDR1 and CDR2: LGHDT and YNNKEL (reference sequence). The CDR3 length is 14 residues. The V and J ends lost 4 bases and 0 bases respectively, with 9 bases between them. In DNA, the CDR3 is TGTGCCAGCAGCCTTCCCACTATGAACACTGAAGCTTTCTTT. It codes for CASSLPTMNTEAFF.

A note on this clonotype: A much more abundant neighbour one base away suggests this may be a read error. The V and J genes are TRBV3-1 and TRBJ1-1; 11 bases map to TRBD1. Germline-derived CDR1 and CDR2 are LGHDT and YNNKEL (reference sequence). This CDR3 has 18 amino acids. In DNA, the CDR3 is TGTGCCTGCAGCCGGAGTCCCGGGACAGGGGGTGTGAACACTGAAGCTTTCTTT. It specifies CACSRSPGTGGVNTEAFF.

The gene calls are TRBV14 and TRBJ2-7; no definite D call. Per the germline V gene, CDR1 is SGHDN and CDR2 is FVKESK. There are 14 residues in the CDR3. V lost 0 bases and J 3 bases, leaving 9 bases between the germline ends. This chain's CDR3 is CASSQDRNGYEQYF. Here the CDR3 DNA reads TGTGCCAGCAGCCAAGACAGGAATGGCTACGAGCAGTACTTC.

The chain has TRBV5-1 and TRBJ1-6; the D gene is possibly TRBD1 (6 bases). CDR3 length: 13 residues. V was clipped by 2 bases and J by 12 bases, with 12 bases between them. The V gene's germline CDR1 is SGHRS and CDR2 YFSETQ. As DNA, the CDR3 is TGCGCCAGCAGCTTCACACAGGGCGAACCCCTCCACTTT. Its protein product is CASSFTQGEPLHF.

In its sample, this clonotype was seen many times. The genes are TRBV24-1 and TRBJ2-7; unclear D gene. Trimming left V 2 bases short and J 6 bases short, with 19 bases between. The CDR3 spans 16 residues. Germline V CDR1 and CDR2: KGHDR, SFDVKD. CDR3: CATSDSLFGHIGEQYF. CDR3 DNA sequence: TGTGCCACCAGTGATTCCCTTTTTGGGCACATCGGCGAGCAGTACTTC.

The chain joins TRBV18 to TRBJ2-7, with D perhaps TRBD1 or TRBD2 (7 bases each). Trimming left V 5 bases short and J 2 bases short, with 19 bases between. Germline V CDR1 and CDR2: KGHSH, LQKENI. The CDR3 runs to 16 residues. The CDR3 DNA reads TGTGCCAGCTCAGGGGAGGGACAGACCATTCCCTACGAGCAGTACTTC. This gives the protein CASSGEGQTIPYEQYF.

This clonotype was observed a few times. The chain employs TRBV7-2 and TRBJ1-1; D might be TRBD1 (6 bases). V lost 2 bases, J lost 5 bases, and 15 bases lay in between. The CDR3 totals 15 residues. The germline CDR1 and CDR2 sequences are SGHTA and FQGNSA. This CDR3 is CASSLITGGLTEAFF. CDR3 coding DNA: TGTGCCAGCAGCTTAATCACCGGGGGCTTAACTGAAGCTTTCTTT.